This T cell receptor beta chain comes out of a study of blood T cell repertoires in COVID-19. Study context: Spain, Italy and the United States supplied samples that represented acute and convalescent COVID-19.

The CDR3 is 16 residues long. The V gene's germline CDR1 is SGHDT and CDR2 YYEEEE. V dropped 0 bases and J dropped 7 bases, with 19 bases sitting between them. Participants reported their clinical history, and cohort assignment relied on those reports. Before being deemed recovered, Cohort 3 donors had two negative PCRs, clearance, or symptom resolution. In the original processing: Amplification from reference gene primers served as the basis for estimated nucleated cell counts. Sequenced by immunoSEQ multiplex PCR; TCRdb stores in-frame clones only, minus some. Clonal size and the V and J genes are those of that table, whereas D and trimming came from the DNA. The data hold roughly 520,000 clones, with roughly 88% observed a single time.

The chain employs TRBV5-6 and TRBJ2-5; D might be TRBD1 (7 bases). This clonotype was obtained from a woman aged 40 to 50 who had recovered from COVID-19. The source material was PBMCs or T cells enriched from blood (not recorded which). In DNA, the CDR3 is TGTGCCAGCAGCTTGGGGATGACAGGGAGGACAGGGACCCAGTACTTC. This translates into CASSLGMTGRTGTQYF.